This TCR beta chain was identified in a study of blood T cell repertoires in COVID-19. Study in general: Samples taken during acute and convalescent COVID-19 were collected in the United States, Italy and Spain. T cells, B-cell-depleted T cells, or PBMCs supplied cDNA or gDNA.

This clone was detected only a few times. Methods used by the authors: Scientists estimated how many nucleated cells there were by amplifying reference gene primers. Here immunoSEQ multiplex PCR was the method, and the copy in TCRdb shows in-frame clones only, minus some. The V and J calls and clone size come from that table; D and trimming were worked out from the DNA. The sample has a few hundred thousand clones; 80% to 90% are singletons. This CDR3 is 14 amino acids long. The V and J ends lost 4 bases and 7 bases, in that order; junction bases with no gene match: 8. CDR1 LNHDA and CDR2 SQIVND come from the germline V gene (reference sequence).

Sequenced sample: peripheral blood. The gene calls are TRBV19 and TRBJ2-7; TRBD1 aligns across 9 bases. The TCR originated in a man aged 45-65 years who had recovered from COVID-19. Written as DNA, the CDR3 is TGTGCCAGTAGTACACTACGGACAGGGGAAGAGCAGTACTTC. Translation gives CASSTLRTGEEQYF.